This T cell receptor (beta chain) was retrieved from a study of brain T cells in children with intractable seizures. Germline lookup yields CDR1 KGHSH and CDR2 LQKENI. After removal of 1 base from V and 6 bases from J, the junction contained 3 bases not matched to a gene. There are 14 residues in the CDR3. Surgery cases with the highest brain T cell transcript signatures were chosen for sequencing. Pre-surgery treatment included at least one anti-epileptic drug. General study results and limits: Patients' HCMV serostatus was unknown; virus specificity rests on CDR3 similarity alone. Absence of clones before surgery may stem from lower sequencing depth.

TCRdb's table, derived via immunoSEQ multiplex PCR, lists solely in-frame clones and lacks some. Of fewer than 85,000 clones in the sample, about 93% were seen once. About this clone: Its antigen is as yet unknown.

This sequence was found in a boy under two years old with tuberous sclerosis and intractable seizures. The genes are TRBV18 and TRBJ2-7; 10 bases map to TRBD1. This sample comprised peripheral blood, obtained at surgery. The DNA of the CDR3 is TGTGCCAGCTCACCACGCGACAGGGGGCTCGAGCAGTACTTC. Its translation is CASSPRDRGLEQYF.